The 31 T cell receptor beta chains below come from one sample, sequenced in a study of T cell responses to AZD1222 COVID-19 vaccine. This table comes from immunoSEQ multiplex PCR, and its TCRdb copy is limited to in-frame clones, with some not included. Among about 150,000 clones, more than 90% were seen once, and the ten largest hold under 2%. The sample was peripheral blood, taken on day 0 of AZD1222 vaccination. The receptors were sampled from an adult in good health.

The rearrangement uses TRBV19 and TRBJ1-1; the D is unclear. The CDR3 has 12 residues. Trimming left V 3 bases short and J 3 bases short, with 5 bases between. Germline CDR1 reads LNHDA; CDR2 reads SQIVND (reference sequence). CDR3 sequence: CASSISDTEAFF. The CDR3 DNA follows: TGTGCCAGTAGTATTTCAGACACTGAAGCTTTCTTT.

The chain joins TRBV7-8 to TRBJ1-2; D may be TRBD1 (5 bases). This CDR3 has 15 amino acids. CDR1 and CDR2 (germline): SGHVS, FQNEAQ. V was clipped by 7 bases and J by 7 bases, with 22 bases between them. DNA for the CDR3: TGTGCCAGCACCACCGGTGGAGGGGCCGGCCCTGGCTACACCTTC. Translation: CASTTGGGAGPGYTF.

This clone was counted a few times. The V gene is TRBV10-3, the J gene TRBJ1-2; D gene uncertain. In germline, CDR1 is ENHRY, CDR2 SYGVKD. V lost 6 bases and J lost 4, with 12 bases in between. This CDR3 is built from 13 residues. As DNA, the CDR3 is TGTGCCATCAGGCAATGGGGTTCCTATGGCTACACCTTC. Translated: CAIRQWGSYGYTF.

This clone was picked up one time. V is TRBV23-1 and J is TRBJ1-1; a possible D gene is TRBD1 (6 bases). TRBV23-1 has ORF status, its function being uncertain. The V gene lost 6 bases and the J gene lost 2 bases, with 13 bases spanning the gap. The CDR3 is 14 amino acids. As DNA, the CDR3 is TGCGCCAGCAGGGGAACGGGACATAACACTGAAGCTTTCTTT. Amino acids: CASRGTGHNTEAFF.

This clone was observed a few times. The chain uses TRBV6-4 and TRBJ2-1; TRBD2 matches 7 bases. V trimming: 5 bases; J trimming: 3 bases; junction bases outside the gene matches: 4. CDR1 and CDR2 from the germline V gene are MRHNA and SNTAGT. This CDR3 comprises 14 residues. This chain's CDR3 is CASSQGGDYNEQFF. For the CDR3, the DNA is TGTGCCAGCAGTCAGGGAGGGGACTACAATGAGCAGTTCTTC.

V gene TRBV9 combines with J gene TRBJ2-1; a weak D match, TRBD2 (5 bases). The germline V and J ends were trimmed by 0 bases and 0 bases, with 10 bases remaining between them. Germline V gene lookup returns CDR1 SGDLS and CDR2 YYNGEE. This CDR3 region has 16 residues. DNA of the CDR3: TGTGCCAGCAGCGTAGGCGGAGGAAGCTCCTACAATGAGCAGTTCTTC. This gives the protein CASSVGGGSSYNEQFF.

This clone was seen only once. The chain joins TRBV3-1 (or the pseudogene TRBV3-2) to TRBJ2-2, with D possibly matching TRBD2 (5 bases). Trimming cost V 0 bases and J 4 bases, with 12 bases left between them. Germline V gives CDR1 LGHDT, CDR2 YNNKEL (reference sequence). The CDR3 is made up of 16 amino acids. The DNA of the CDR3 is TGTGCCAGCAGCCAAGATCTCCTAGCTCGCACCGGGGAGCTGTTTTTT. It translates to CASSQDLLARTGELFF.

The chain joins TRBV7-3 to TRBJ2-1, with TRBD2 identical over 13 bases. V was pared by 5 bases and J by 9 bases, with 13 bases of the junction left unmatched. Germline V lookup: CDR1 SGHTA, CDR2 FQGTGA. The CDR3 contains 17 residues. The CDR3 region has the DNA TGTGCCAGCAGCCCTCGGAGCGGGACTAGCGGGACTGGTGAGCAGTTCTTC. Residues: CASSPRSGTSGTGEQFF.

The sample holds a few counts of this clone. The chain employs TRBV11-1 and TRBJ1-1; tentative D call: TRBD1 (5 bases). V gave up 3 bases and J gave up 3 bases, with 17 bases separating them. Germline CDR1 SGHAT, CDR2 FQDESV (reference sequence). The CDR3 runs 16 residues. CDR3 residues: CASSFPKGFGDTEAFF. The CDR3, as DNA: TGTGCCAGCAGCTTCCCTAAGGGGTTCGGGGACACTGAAGCTTTCTTT. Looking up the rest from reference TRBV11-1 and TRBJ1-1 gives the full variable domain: EAEVAQSPRYKITEKSQAVAFWCDPISGHATLYWYRQILGQGPELLVQFQDESVVDDSQLPKDRFSAERLKGVDSTLKIQPAELGDSAMYLCASSFPKGFGDTEAFFGQGTRLTVV.

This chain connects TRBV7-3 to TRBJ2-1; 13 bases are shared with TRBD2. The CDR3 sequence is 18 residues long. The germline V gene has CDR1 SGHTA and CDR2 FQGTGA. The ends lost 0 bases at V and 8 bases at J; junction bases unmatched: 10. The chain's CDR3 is CASSLTRLAGGSVHEQFF. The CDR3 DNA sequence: TGTGCCAGCAGCTTAACAAGACTAGCGGGAGGAAGTGTCCATGAGCAGTTCTTC. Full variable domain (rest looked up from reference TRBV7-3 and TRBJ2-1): GAGVSQTPSNKVTEKGKYVELRCDPISGHTALYWYRQSLGQGPEFLIYFQGTGAADDSGLPNDRFFAVRPEGSVSTLKIQRTERGDSAVYLCASSLTRLAGGSVHEQFFGPGTRLTVL.

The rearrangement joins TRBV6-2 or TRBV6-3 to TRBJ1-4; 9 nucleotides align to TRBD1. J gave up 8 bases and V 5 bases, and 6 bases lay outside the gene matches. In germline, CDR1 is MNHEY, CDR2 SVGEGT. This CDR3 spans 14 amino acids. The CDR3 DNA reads TGTGCCAGCAGTCGGACAGGGGAACCAGAAAAACTGTTTTTT. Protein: CASSRTGEPEKLFF.

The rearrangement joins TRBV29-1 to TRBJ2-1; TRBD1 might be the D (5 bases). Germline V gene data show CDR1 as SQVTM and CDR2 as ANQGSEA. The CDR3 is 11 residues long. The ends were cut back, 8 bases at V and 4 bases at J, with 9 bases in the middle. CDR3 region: CSLRGYNEQFF. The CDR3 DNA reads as TGCAGCTTAAGGGGTTACAATGAGCAGTTCTTC.

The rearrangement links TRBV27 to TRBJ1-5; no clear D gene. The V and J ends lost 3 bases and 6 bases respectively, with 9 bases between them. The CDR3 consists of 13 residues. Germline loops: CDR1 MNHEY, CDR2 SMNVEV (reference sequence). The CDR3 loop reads CASSLVSTQPQHF. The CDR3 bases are TGTGCCAGCAGTTTGGTCAGTACTCAGCCCCAGCATTTT.

The CDR3 nucleotides are TGTGCCTGGGACATCGGGCAGGAGATGCCCCAGCATTTT. Protein sequence: CAWDIGQEMPQHF. This chain joins TRBV30 and TRBJ1-5, with D unresolved. CDR3 size: 13 residues. CDR1 is GTSNPN and CDR2 is SVGIG in the germline V gene (reference sequence). V lost 5 bases, J lost 9 bases, and 17 bases lay in between.

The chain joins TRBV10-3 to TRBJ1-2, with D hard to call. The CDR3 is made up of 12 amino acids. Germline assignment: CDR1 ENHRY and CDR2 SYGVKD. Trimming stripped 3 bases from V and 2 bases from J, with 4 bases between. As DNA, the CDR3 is TGTGCCATCAGTGACAGGAACTATGGCTACACCTTC. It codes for CAISDRNYGYTF.

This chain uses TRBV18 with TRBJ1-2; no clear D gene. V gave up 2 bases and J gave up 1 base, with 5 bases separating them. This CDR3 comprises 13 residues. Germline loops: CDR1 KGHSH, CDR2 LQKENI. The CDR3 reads CASSPKGNYGYTF. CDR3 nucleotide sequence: TGTGCCAGCTCACCAAAGGGTAACTATGGCTACACCTTC.

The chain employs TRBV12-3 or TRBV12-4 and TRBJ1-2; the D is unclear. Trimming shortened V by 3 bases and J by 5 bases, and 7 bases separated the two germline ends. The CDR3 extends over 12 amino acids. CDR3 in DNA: TGTGCCAGCAGTTTCGGCAGGTATGGCTACACCTTC. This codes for CASSFGRYGYTF.

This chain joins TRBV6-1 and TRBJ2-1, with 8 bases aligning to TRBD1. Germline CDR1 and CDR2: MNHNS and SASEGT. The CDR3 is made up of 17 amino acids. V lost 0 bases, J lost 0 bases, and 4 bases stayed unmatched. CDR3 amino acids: CASSEAQGARSYNEQFF. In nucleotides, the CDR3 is TGTGCCAGCAGTGAAGCCCAGGGGGCCCGCTCCTACAATGAGCAGTTCTTC.

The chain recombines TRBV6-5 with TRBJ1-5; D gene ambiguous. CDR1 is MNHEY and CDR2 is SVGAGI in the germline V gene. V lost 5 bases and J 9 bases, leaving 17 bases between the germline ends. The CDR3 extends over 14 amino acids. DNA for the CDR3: TGTGCCAGCAGTCGTGAGAAAGGTACCCGGCCCCAGCATTTT. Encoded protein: CASSREKGTRPQHF.

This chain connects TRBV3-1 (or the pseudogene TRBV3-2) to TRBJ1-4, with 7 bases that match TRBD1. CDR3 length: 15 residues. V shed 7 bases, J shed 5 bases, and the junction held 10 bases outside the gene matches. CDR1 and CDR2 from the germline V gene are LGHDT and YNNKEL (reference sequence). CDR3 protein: CASTSGGTQNEKLFF. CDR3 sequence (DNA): TGTGCCAGCACGTCAGGGGGGACCCAGAATGAAAAACTGTTTTTT.

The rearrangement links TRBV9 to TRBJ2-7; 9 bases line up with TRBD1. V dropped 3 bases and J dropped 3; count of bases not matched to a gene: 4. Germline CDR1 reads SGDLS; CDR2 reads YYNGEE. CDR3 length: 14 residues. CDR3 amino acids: CASSAGTGFYEQYF. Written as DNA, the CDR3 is TGTGCCAGCAGCGCCGGGACAGGGTTCTACGAGCAGTACTTC.

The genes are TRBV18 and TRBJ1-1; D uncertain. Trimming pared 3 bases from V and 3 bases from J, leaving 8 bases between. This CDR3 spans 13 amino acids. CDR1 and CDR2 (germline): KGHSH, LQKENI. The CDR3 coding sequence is TGTGCCAGCTCACCGATAGTGGACACTGAAGCTTTCTTT. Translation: CASSPIVDTEAFF.

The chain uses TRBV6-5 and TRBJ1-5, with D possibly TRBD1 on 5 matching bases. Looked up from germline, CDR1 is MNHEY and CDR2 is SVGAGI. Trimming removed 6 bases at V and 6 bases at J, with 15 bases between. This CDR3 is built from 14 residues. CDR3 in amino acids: CASRPGGDRQPQHF. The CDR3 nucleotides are TGTGCCAGCAGGCCGGGGGGGGATCGTCAGCCCCAGCATTTT.

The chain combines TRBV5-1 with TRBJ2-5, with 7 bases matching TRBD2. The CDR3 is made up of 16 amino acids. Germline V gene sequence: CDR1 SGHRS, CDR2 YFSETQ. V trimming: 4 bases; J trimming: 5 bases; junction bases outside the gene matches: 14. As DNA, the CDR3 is TGCGCCAGCAGCGGGGGGGTCAGCGGTAGGACGGAGACCCAGTACTTC. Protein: CASSGGVSGRTETQYF.

The DNA for the CDR3 is TGCGCCAGCAGCCTTAAAACAAGCCTCACTGAAGCTTTCTTT. It specifies CASSLKTSLTEAFF. The chain recombines TRBV5-1 with TRBJ1-1; D is unresolved. CDR1 and CDR2 (germline): SGHRS, YFSETQ. Trimming removed 4 bases at V and 4 bases at J, with 14 bases between. This CDR3 region has 14 residues.

The DNA of the CDR3 is TGTGCCAGCAGCTCAGTAGGCGTCGACGAGCAGTACTTC. Amino acids: CASSSVGVDEQYF. The chain recombines TRBV7-3 with TRBJ2-7; the D is unclear. V lost 4 bases and J lost 5, with 12 bases in between. CDR1 and CDR2 from the germline V gene are SGHTA and FQGTGA. The CDR3 contains 13 residues.

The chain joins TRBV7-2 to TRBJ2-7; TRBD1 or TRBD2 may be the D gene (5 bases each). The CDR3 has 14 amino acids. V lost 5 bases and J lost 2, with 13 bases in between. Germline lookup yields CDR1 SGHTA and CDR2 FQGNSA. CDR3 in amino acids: CASSLWDATYEQYF. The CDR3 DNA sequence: TGTGCCAGCAGCCTATGGGACGCAACCTACGAGCAGTACTTC.

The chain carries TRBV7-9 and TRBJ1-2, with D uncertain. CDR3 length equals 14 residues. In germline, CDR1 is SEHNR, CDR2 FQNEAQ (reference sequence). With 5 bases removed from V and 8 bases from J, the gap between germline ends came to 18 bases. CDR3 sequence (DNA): TGTGCCAGCAGCCCGAAGGGCGGCCAGAGAGGCTACACCTTC. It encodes CASSPKGGQRGYTF. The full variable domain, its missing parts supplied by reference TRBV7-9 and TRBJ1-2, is DTGVSQNPRHKITKRGQNVTFRCDPISEHNRLYWYRQTLGQGPEFLTYFQNEAQLEKSRLLSDRFSAERPKGSFSTLEIQRTEQGDSAMYLCASSPKGGQRGYTFGSGTRLTVV.

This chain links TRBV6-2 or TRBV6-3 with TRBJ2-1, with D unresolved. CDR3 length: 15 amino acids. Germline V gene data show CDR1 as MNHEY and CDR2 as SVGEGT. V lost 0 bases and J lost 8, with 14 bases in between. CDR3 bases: TGTGCCAGCAGTTACTCCCTAGTGAGTGTATATGAGCAGTTCTTC. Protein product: CASSYSLVSVYEQFF.

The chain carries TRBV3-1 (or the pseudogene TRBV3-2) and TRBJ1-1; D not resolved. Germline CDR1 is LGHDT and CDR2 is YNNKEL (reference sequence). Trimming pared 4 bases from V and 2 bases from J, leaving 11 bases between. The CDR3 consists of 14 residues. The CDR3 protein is CASSPYSKNTEAFF. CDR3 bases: TGTGCCAGCAGCCCGTATTCGAAAAACACTGAAGCTTTCTTT.

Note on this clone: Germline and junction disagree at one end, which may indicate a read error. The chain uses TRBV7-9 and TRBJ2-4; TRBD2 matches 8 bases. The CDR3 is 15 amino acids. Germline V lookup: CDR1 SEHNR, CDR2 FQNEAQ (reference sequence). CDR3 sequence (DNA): TGTGCCAGCAGCCGGCCCGGACTAGCCGAAAACATTCAGTACTTC. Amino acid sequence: CASSRPGLAENIQYF.